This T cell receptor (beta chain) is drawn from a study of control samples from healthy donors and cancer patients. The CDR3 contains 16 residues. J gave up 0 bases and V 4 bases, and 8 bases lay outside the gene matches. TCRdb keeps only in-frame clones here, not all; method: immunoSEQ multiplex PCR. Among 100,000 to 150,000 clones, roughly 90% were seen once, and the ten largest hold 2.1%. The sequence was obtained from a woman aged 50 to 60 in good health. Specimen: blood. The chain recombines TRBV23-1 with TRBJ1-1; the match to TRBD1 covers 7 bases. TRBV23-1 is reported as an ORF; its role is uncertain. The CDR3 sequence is CASSPIGTAMNTEAFF. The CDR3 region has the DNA TGCGCCAGCAGTCCCATAGGGACAGCTATGAACACTGAAGCTTTCTTT.